A selection of T cell receptor beta chains follows, all from one sample in a study of Ad26.COV2.S vaccination and SARS-CoV-2 variants. Repertoires were generated with immunoSEQ multiplex PCR, while TCRdb's copy carries only in-frame clones and drops some. The table lists 500,000 or so clones, around 88% of them singletons, with more than 10% in the top ten. This specimen consisted of peripheral blood, obtained in a trial of Ad26.COV2.S vaccine versus placebo. The origin of the receptors is a person between 18 and 65 years old who received the Ad26.COV2.S COVID-19 vaccine or a placebo. Each CDR3 is given with its conserved first and last residue. A D gene is named only where the DNA matches it firmly. Size is stated for part of the rows, as once, few or many counts, or as a class when the clone is expanded.

j_call: TRBJ2-3; d_call: TRBD1; v_call: TRBV7-9; cdr3_length: 15; clone_size: NA; cdr3_aa: CASSQDRGLGDTQYF; cdr3_nt: TGTGCCAGCAGCCAGGACAGGGGGCTTGGAGATACGCAGTATTTT
j_call: TRBJ2-3; d_call: TRBD2; v_call: TRBV18; cdr3_length: 16; clone_size: NA; cdr3_aa: CASSRVAGAGTDTQYF; cdr3_nt: TGTGCCAGCTCACGGGTAGCGGGCGCGGGGACAGATACGCAGTATTTT
j_call: TRBJ2-3; d_call: TRBD1; v_call: TRBV24-1; cdr3_length: 16; clone_size: NA; cdr3_aa: CATSDLRGQGTDTQYF; cdr3_nt: TGTGCCACCAGTGATTTGAGGGGACAGGGCACAGATACGCAGTATTTT
j_call: TRBJ2-3; d_call: NA; v_call: TRBV4-3; cdr3_length: 16; clone_size: NA; cdr3_aa: CASSQDRSGSTDTQYF; cdr3_nt: TGCGCCAGCAGCCAAGATCGGAGCGGTAGCACAGATACGCAGTATTTT
j_call: TRBJ2-1; d_call: NA; v_call: TRBV7-3; cdr3_length: 13; clone_size: NA; cdr3_aa: CASSGPSYNEQFF; cdr3_nt: TGTGCCAGCAGCGGGCCATCCTACAATGAGCAGTTCTTC
j_call: TRBJ1-3; d_call: TRBD1; v_call: TRBV9; cdr3_length: 16; clone_size: NA; cdr3_aa: CASSVTDRDTGNTIYF; cdr3_nt: TGTGCCAGCAGCGTAACTGACAGGGACACTGGAAACACCATATATTTT
j_call: TRBJ2-3; d_call: NA; v_call: TRBV2; cdr3_length: 13; clone_size: many; cdr3_aa: CASGDTIPDTQYF; cdr3_nt: TGTGCCAGCGGGGATACCATACCAGATACGCAGTATTTT
j_call: TRBJ2-7; d_call: NA; v_call: TRBV3-1/TRBV3-2; cdr3_length: 13; clone_size: NA; cdr3_aa: CASSQVARGDQYF; cdr3_nt: TGTGCCAGCAGCCAAGTCGCCAGGGGGGACCAGTACTTC
j_call: TRBJ2-1; d_call: TRBD2; v_call: TRBV30; cdr3_length: 14; clone_size: NA; cdr3_aa: CAWPPGTSGSGQFF; cdr3_nt: TGTGCCTGGCCTCCCGGGACTAGCGGGTCCGGGCAGTTCTTC
j_call: TRBJ2-3; d_call: TRBD2; v_call: TRBV11-3; cdr3_length: 16; clone_size: NA; cdr3_aa: CASSLAPSGRGDTQYF; cdr3_nt: TGTGCCAGCAGCTTAGCCCCCAGCGGGAGGGGAGATACGCAGTATTTT
j_call: TRBJ1-5; d_call: NA; v_call: TRBV7-9; cdr3_length: 15; clone_size: NA; cdr3_aa: CASSSQAGWDQPQHF; cdr3_nt: TGTGCCAGCAGCTCACAGGCTGGGTGGGATCAGCCCCAGCATTTT
j_call: TRBJ2-1; d_call: TRBD2; v_call: TRBV6-2/TRBV6-3; cdr3_length: 16; clone_size: NA; cdr3_aa: CASSYPVGPSGNEQFF; cdr3_nt: TGTGCCAGCAGTTACCCAGTCGGTCCTAGCGGTAATGAGCAGTTCTTC
j_call: TRBJ2-3; d_call: NA; v_call: TRBV19; cdr3_length: 15; clone_size: once; cdr3_aa: CASSIAQGRTDTQYF; cdr3_nt: TGTGCCAGTAGTATCGCGCAGGGCCGCACAGATACGCAGTATTTT
j_call: TRBJ2-3; d_call: NA; v_call: TRBV28; cdr3_length: 16; clone_size: NA; cdr3_aa: CASPPGRRKPTDTQYF; cdr3_nt: TGTGCCAGCCCCCCCGGGCGTCGAAAACCCACAGATACGCAGTATTTT
j_call: TRBJ1-1; d_call: NA; v_call: TRBV6-5; cdr3_length: 14; clone_size: NA; cdr3_aa: CASSYSTGPGEAFF; cdr3_nt: TGTGCCAGCAGTTACTCAACAGGGCCTGGGGAAGCTTTCTTT
j_call: TRBJ2-1; d_call: NA; v_call: TRBV5-4; cdr3_length: 15; clone_size: once; cdr3_aa: CASSYPSGSYNEQFF; cdr3_nt: TGTGCCAGCAGCTACCCCTCAGGCTCCTACAATGAGCAGTTCTTC
j_call: TRBJ2-4; d_call: NA; v_call: TRBV28; cdr3_length: 14; clone_size: NA; cdr3_aa: CASRGRVAKNIQYF; cdr3_nt: TGTGCCAGCCGGGGGCGGGTAGCCAAAAACATTCAGTACTTC
j_call: TRBJ2-2; d_call: NA; v_call: TRBV7-9; cdr3_length: 14; clone_size: NA; cdr3_aa: CASSTPRIPGELFF; cdr3_nt: TGTGCCAGCAGCACCCCGAGGATCCCCGGGGAGCTGTTTTTT
j_call: TRBJ2-7; d_call: NA; v_call: TRBV7-9; cdr3_length: 13; clone_size: NA; cdr3_aa: CASSGKALGEQYF; cdr3_nt: TGTGCCAGCAGCGGGAAGGCGTTAGGCGAGCAGTACTTC
j_call: TRBJ2-3; d_call: TRBD2; v_call: TRBV19; cdr3_length: 14; clone_size: NA; cdr3_aa: CASSLAGPRDTQYF; cdr3_nt: TGTGCCAGTAGTCTAGCGGGGCCGAGAGATACGCAGTATTTT
j_call: TRBJ1-1; d_call: NA; v_call: TRBV11-2; cdr3_length: 15; clone_size: NA; cdr3_aa: CASSLWQGTNTEAFF; cdr3_nt: TGTGCCAGCAGCTTATGGCAGGGAACGAACACTGAAGCTTTCTTT